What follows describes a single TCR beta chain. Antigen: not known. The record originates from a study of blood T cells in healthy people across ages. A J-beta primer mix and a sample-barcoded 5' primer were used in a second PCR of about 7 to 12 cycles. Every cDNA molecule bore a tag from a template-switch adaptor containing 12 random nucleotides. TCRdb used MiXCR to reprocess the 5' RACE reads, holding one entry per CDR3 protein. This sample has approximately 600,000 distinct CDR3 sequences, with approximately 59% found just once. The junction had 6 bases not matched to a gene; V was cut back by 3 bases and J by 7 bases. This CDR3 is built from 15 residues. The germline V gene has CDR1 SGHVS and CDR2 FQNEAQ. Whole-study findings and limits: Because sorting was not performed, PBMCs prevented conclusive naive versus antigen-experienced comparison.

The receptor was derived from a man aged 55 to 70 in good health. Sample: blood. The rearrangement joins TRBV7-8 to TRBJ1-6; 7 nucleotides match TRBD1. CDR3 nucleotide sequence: TGTGCCAGCAGCTTTAGGGGACAGCACAATTCACCCCTCCACTTT. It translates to CASSFRGQHNSPLHF.